This TCR beta chain was documented in a study of blood T cell repertoires in COVID-19. About the study: In each case, the material was cDNA or gDNA derived from T cells, B-cell-depleted T cells, or PBMCs.

The CDR3 length is 17 residues. From germline, CDR1 is SGDLS and CDR2 YYNGEE. Trimming removed 0 bases from V and 2 bases from J, with 17 bases in between. This clone appeared a single time. Data came from immunoSEQ multiplex PCR; TCRdb stores just in-frame clones and leaves some out. There are just under 150,000 clones in the sample; about 91% occur only once, and approximately 0.95% lies in the top ten. V and J are TRBV9 and TRBJ1-2; D is perhaps TRBD1 (5 bases). The source material was peripheral blood. The receptor comes from a woman aged 45-65 years with acute or convalescent COVID-19. The CDR3 loop reads CASSVEGPGRENYGYTF. For the CDR3, the DNA is TGTGCCAGCAGCGTAGAGGGGCCGGGACGGGAGAACTATGGCTACACCTTC.